These T cell receptor beta chains were read from a single sample in a study of Ad26.COV2.S vaccination and SARS-CoV-2 variants. Some clones are missing from TCRdb's copy, which holds only in-frame ones; the method was immunoSEQ multiplex PCR. The repertoire holds 440,000 or so clones, roughly 90% seen once, with less than 2% in the top ten. The sequencing used peripheral blood, collected in a trial of Ad26.COV2.S vaccine versus placebo. The receptors come from a person between 18 and 65 years old who received the Ad26.COV2.S COVID-19 vaccine or a placebo. Both conserved end residues are part of each CDR3. D genes are given only for firm matches.

j_gene: TRBJ1-5; v_gene: TRBV6-2/TRBV6-3; d_gene: NA; CDR3aa: CASSYSSRTDHQPQHF; CDR3nt: TGTGCCAGCAGTTACTCGAGTAGGACAGACCATCAGCCCCAGCATTTT
j_gene: TRBJ1-2; v_gene: TRBV18; d_gene: NA; CDR3aa: CASSPQGKGDGYTF; CDR3nt: TGTGCCAGCTCACCACAGGGGAAGGGCGATGGCTACACCTTC
j_gene: TRBJ2-2; v_gene: TRBV6-5; d_gene: TRBD2; CDR3aa: CASSTGGRELFF; CDR3nt: TGTGCCAGCTCAACGGGGGGGCGAGAGCTGTTTTTT
j_gene: TRBJ2-5; v_gene: TRBV5-1; d_gene: NA; CDR3aa: CASSLGFAEMPETQYF; CDR3nt: TGCGCCAGCAGCTTGGGGTTCGCGGAAATGCCAGAGACCCAGTACTTC
j_gene: TRBJ1-2; v_gene: TRBV4-3; d_gene: TRBD1; CDR3aa: CASSQLGTGYGYTF; CDR3nt: TGCGCCAGCAGCCAACTCGGGACAGGGTATGGCTACACCTTC
j_gene: TRBJ1-1; v_gene: TRBV5-5; d_gene: TRBD1; CDR3aa: CASSEGQYTEAFF; CDR3nt: TGTGCCAGCAGCGAGGGACAGTACACTGAAGCTTTCTTT
j_gene: TRBJ1-1; v_gene: TRBV6-6; d_gene: NA; CDR3aa: CASSYRNTEAFF; CDR3nt: TGTGCCAGCAGTTACAGGAACACTGAAGCTTTCTTT
j_gene: TRBJ1-1; v_gene: TRBV7-9; d_gene: NA; CDR3aa: CASSFQGPNTEAFF; CDR3nt: TGTGCCAGCAGCTTCCAGGGTCCTAACACTGAAGCTTTCTTT
j_gene: TRBJ2-1; v_gene: TRBV5-1; d_gene: NA; CDR3aa: CASSLGQVYNEQFF; CDR3nt: TGCGCCAGCAGCTTGGGACAGGTCTACAATGAGCAGTTCTTC
j_gene: TRBJ2-4; v_gene: TRBV11-2; d_gene: TRBD1; CDR3aa: CASSPSTGQGTYF; CDR3nt: TGTGCCAGCAGCCCATCTACGGGACAGGGGACGTACTTC
j_gene: TRBJ1-2; v_gene: TRBV6-5; d_gene: NA; CDR3aa: CASSYSAYYGYTF; CDR3nt: TGTGCCAGCAGTTACAGCGCTTACTATGGCTACACCTTC
j_gene: TRBJ2-5; v_gene: TRBV5-1; d_gene: NA; CDR3aa: CASSLVGLGETQYF; CDR3nt: TGCGCCAGCAGCTTGGTAGGCCTCGGAGAGACCCAGTACTTC
j_gene: TRBJ1-6; v_gene: TRBV19; d_gene: NA; CDR3aa: CASSSHGGSNSPLHF; CDR3nt: TGTGCCAGTAGTAGTCACGGGGGAAGTAATTCACCCCTCCACTTT
j_gene: TRBJ2-7; v_gene: TRBV11-2; d_gene: NA; CDR3aa: CASSLAGWETYEQYF; CDR3nt: TGTGCCAGCAGCTTAGCCGGGTGGGAGACCTACGAGCAGTACTTC
j_gene: TRBJ2-3; v_gene: TRBV6-2/TRBV6-3; d_gene: NA; CDR3aa: CASSYRSGSTDTQYF; CDR3nt: TGTGCCAGCAGTTATCGTAGCGGTAGCACAGATACGCAGTATTTT
j_gene: TRBJ1-1; v_gene: TRBV2; d_gene: NA; CDR3aa: CASSLQGGSTEAFF; CDR3nt: TGTGCCAGCAGTCTACAGGGAGGGAGCACTGAAGCTTTCTTT
j_gene: TRBJ1-2; v_gene: TRBV6-1; d_gene: TRBD1; CDR3aa: CASSARGTGPHSNYGYTF; CDR3nt: TGTGCCAGCAGTGCCAGAGGGACAGGGCCCCACTCTAACTATGGCTACACCTTC
j_gene: TRBJ2-3; v_gene: TRBV6-5; d_gene: TRBD2; CDR3aa: CASSTSGGATDTQYF; CDR3nt: TGTGCCAGCAGTACTAGCGGGGGGGCCACAGATACGCAGTATTTT
j_gene: TRBJ2-7; v_gene: TRBV2; d_gene: TRBD1; CDR3aa: CASSELDRAYEQYF; CDR3nt: TGTGCCAGCAGTGAACTGGACAGGGCCTACGAGCAGTACTTC
j_gene: TRBJ2-6; v_gene: TRBV30; d_gene: NA; CDR3aa: CAWSVPGLNSGANVLTF; CDR3nt: TGTGCCTGGAGTGTCCCAGGGCTCAATTCTGGGGCCAACGTCCTGACTTTC